The 8 T cell receptor beta chains given below trace back to one sample, sequenced in a study of tumor-infiltrating lymphocytes in primary liver carcinoma. TCR beta cDNA was prepared out of around 460 ng total RNA by means of a constant-region primer. Three nested multiplex PCR rounds, a slightly modified ARM-PCR, produced the libraries for TCR beta. Forward primers for TRBV1-TRBV30 and a C-beta reverse primer served the first two PCR rounds, at roughly 10 cycles each. TCRdb fed the multiplex PCR reads into MiXCR, producing one record per CDR3 protein. This table holds some 180,000 distinct CDR3 sequences, approximately 86% found once. DNA and RNA were both co-extracted from approximately 22-30 mg of bulk tissue that had not been sorted. The specimen sequenced was tumor tissue from primary liver carcinoma. These receptors originate from a man aged 40-50 years with primary liver carcinoma and hepatitis B virus infection.

Sample share makes this clonotype medium-sized (0.01 to 0.1%). CDR3 DNA sequence: TGCAGCGTTGCCCCTGGTTGGGCAATGAACACTGAAGCTTTCTTT. This gives the protein CSVAPGWAMNTEAFF. The chain employs TRBV29-1 and TRBJ1-1; D gene ambiguous. Looked up from germline, CDR1 is SQVTM and CDR2 is ANQGSEA. Trimming shortened V by 4 bases and J by 0 bases, and 15 bases separated the two germline ends. The CDR3 totals 15 residues.

Comment on this clonotype: Relative to the germline gene, one junction end is altered; a read error may explain this. The V and J genes are TRBV11-2 and TRBJ2-7, with 7 nucleotides matching TRBD2. Germline values: CDR1 SGHAT, CDR2 FQNNGV. This CDR3 is built from 15 residues. This CDR3 reads CASSLAGGSHGEQYF. CDR3 nucleotides: TGTGCCAGCAGCTTAGCGGGCGGGAGTCACGGCGAGCAGTATTTC.

A note on this clonotype: One junction end disagrees with the germline gene, perhaps due to a read error. The genes are TRBV11-1 and TRBJ2-4; tentatively, D is TRBD1 or TRBD2 (5 bases each). The germline CDR1 and CDR2 sequences are SGHAT and FQDESV (reference sequence). The CDR3 has 17 amino acids. The CDR3 sequence: CVSSFPGANVTKNIQYF. CDR3 in DNA: TGTGTCAGCAGCTTTCCCGGGGCTAACGTGACCAAAAACATTCAGTACTTC.

As to this clonotype: A much larger clone differs from this one at a single base, so this may be a read error. The genes are TRBV30 and TRBJ2-2; 9 bases match TRBD1. CDR3 length: 15 residues. Looked up from germline, CDR1 is GTSNPN and CDR2 is SVGIG (reference sequence). V was clipped by 4 bases and J by 7 bases; unmatched bases: 10. The CDR3 region has the DNA TGTGCCTGGAATCCGGACAGGGGACGGATCGGGGAGCTGTTTTTT. Amino acids: CAWNPDRGRIGELFF.

The rearrangement uses TRBV11-2 and TRBJ2-7; D is uncertain. The CDR3 runs to 15 residues. CDR1 and CDR2 (germline): SGHAT, FQNNGV. CDR3 coding DNA: TGTGTTAGCAGCTCCGGACGGCCTTACGCGCGCGAGCAGTACTTC. The encoded protein is CVSSSGRPYAREQYF.

This clonotype was seen once. This chain connects TRBV29-1 to TRBJ2-7, with TRBD1 matching 7 bases. Trimming cost V 8 bases and J 3 bases; bases outside gene matches: 13. This CDR3 spans 14 amino acids. The germline CDR1 and CDR2 sequences are SQVTM and ANQGSEA. CDR3 residues: CSLALWDSYYEQYF. In nucleotides, the CDR3 is TGCAGCCTCGCCCTTTGGGACAGCTACTACGAGCAGTACTTC.

About this clonotype itself: At one boundary the junction diverges from the germline segment, which might be a read error. V gene TRBV7-6 combines with J gene TRBJ2-1; D perhaps matches TRBD1 (5 bases). Germline V gene lookup returns CDR1 SGHVS and CDR2 FNYEAQ. The CDR3 runs to 16 residues. CDR3 loop: CVSSLRPDSGWNEQFF. CDR3 bases: TGTGTCAGCAGCTTACGTCCAGATTCAGGGTGGAATGAGCAGTTCTTC. The full variable domain, rest sourced from reference TRBV7-6 and TRBJ2-1, is GAGVSQSPRYKVTKRGQDVALRCDPISGHVSLYWYRQALGQGPEFLTYFNYEAQQDKSGLPNDRFSAERPEGSISTLTIQRTEQRDSAMYRCVSSLRPDSGWNEQFFGPGTRLTVL.

A single count supports this clonotype. It may be a read error: a sequence one base away is much more abundant. CDR3 residues: CASSFVAGGTSEQYF. DNA for the CDR3: TGCGCCAGCAGCTTTGTGGCAGGGGGGACTAGCGAGCAGTACTTC. V gene TRBV5-1 combines with J gene TRBJ2-7; D may be TRBD2 (8 bases). V was pared by 2 bases and J by 6 bases, with 18 bases between. The CDR3 is made up of 15 amino acids. Germline V CDR1 and CDR2: SGHRS, YFSETQ.